Shown below are 27 T cell receptor beta chains from a single sample sequenced in a study of control samples from healthy donors and cancer patients. Only in-frame clones appear in the TCRdb table, and some are missing; sequencing was by immunoSEQ multiplex PCR. Among just under 100,000 clones listed, approximately 95% were seen once. Sequenced sample: blood. Source of these receptors: a man younger than 35 in good health.

The chain has TRBV11-1 and TRBJ1-1; 7 bases align to TRBD1. The J segment lost 5 bases and the V segment lost 1 base, leaving 7 bases of the junction unmatched. The CDR3 runs 15 residues. Germline V gives CDR1 SGHAT, CDR2 FQDESV (reference sequence). This chain's CDR3 is CASSLGTRGRTEAFF. As DNA, the CDR3 is TGTGCCAGCAGCTTAGGAACAAGGGGGCGAACTGAAGCTTTCTTT.

The rearrangement links TRBV6-5 to TRBJ2-7; maybe TRBD2 (6 bases). The CDR3 contains 14 residues. CDR1 is MNHEY and CDR2 is SVGAGI in the germline V gene. Trimming left V 6 bases short and J 0 bases short, with 12 bases between. The CDR3 nucleotides read TGTGCCAGCAGCCGGGACTTAAGCTCCTACGAGCAGTACTTC. Translated, it gives CASSRDLSSYEQYF.

The chain has TRBV11-2 and TRBJ2-7; D unclear. CDR1 and CDR2 from the germline V gene are SGHAT and FQNNGV. Trimming cost V 1 base and J 6 bases, with 13 bases left between them. The CDR3 totals 14 residues. The CDR3: CASSLGVSSSEQYF. Written as DNA, the CDR3 is TGTGCCAGCAGCTTAGGGGTTAGTTCGTCCGAGCAGTACTTC.

The J gene is TRBJ1-5, the V gene TRBV10-3; the D is unclear. Germline V gives CDR1 ENHRY, CDR2 SYGVKD. V was trimmed by 10 bases and J by 0 bases, leaving 10 bases between them. The length of the CDR3 is 13 residues. This chain's CDR3 is CASRTYSNQPQHF. In DNA form, the CDR3 reads TGTGCCAGTAGGACCTATAGCAATCAGCCCCAGCATTTT.

The V and J genes are TRBV9 and TRBJ1-6; unclear D gene. V lost 4 bases and J 8 bases, leaving 10 bases between the germline ends. CDR1 and CDR2 from the germline V gene are SGDLS and YYNGEE. The length of the CDR3 is 13 residues. CDR3 sequence: CASSQGGYSPLHF. The CDR3 region has the DNA TGTGCCAGCAGCCAAGGAGGATATTCACCCCTCCACTTT.

This chain uses TRBV15 with TRBJ2-7; 8 bases line up with TRBD1. The CDR3 sequence is 14 residues long. With V trimmed by 4 bases and J by 5 bases, 7 bases remained unmatched. Germline-derived CDR1 and CDR2 are LNHNV and YYDKDF (reference sequence). CDR3 in DNA: TGTGCCACCAGCAAGACCGGGACAGGTAACGAGCAGTACTTC. It translates to CATSKTGTGNEQYF.

In this sample, this clone turned up a few times. The V and J genes are TRBV5-4 and TRBJ1-1; possibly TRBD1 for D (5 bases). V was shortened by 5 bases and J by 1 base, with 9 bases between the two germline ends. Germline values: CDR1 SGHNT, CDR2 YYREEE (reference sequence). This CDR3 contains 13 residues. The CDR3 protein is CASRPTGNTEAFF. In nucleotides, the CDR3 is TGTGCCAGCAGGCCAACAGGGAACACTGAAGCTTTCTTT.

This chain links TRBV30 with TRBJ2-2; 11 bases align to TRBD2. This CDR3 spans 16 amino acids. Per the germline V gene, CDR1 is GTSNPN and CDR2 is SVGIG (reference sequence). J was trimmed by 5 bases and V by 1 base; bases with no gene match: 6. The CDR3 here is CAWSGTVAGGTGELFF. CDR3 DNA: TGTGCCTGGAGTGGTACCGTAGCGGGGGGGACCGGGGAGCTGTTTTTT.

With regard to this clone: The junction and the germline gene differ at one end; a read error may be behind it. The chain uses TRBV7-7 and TRBJ2-1; TRBD1 or TRBD2 may be the D gene (5 bases each). The CDR3 runs to 15 residues. Germline V gene sequence: CDR1 SSHAT, CDR2 FNYEAQ (reference sequence). The CDR3 DNA follows: TGTGCTAGCAGCTTAGAGAGGGGCTTGTTTAATGAGCAGTTCTTC. As protein: CASSLERGLFNEQFF.

CDR3 in amino acids: CASSGGTPFYGYTF. CDR3 DNA: TGTGCCAGTAGTGGCGGGACGCCCTTCTATGGCTACACCTTC. The chain employs TRBV19 and TRBJ1-2; D perhaps matches TRBD1 (5 bases). This CDR3 is 14 amino acids long. CDR1 and CDR2 from the germline V gene are LNHDA and SQIVND (reference sequence). Trimming shortened V by 5 bases and J by 4 bases, and 14 bases separated the two germline ends.

This rearrangement joins TRBV19 to TRBJ2-7, with D perhaps assigned TRBD1 or TRBD2 (5 bases each). The CDR3 sequence is 15 residues long. Germline loops: CDR1 LNHDA, CDR2 SQIVND (reference sequence). Trimming took off 5 bases at V and 2 bases at J, with 16 bases between the two ends. The CDR3 loop is CASSPRRGRTYEQYF. The DNA of the CDR3 is TGTGCCAGTAGTCCTCGCCGGGGACGGACCTACGAGCAGTACTTC.

The V call is TRBV19, the J call TRBJ2-7; D is undetermined. CDR3 size: 13 residues. Germline assignment: CDR1 LNHDA and CDR2 SQIVND (reference sequence). The V and J ends lost 1 base and 1 base respectively, with 5 bases between them. The CDR3 DNA is TGTGCCAGTAGTATAGGGCATTCCTACGAGCAGTACTTC. This encodes CASSIGHSYEQYF.

This clone has more than one count but fewer than ten. This chain uses TRBV27 with TRBJ2-7, with a tentative D call TRBD2 (5 bases). V lost 6 bases to trimming and J lost 3 bases, with 15 bases between them. Germline CDR1 MNHEY, CDR2 SMNVEV (reference sequence). The CDR3 loop spans 14 amino acids. The CDR3 bases are TGTGCCAGCAGCCCCGGACTGGGTGGCTACGAGCAGTACTTC. This translates into CASSPGLGGYEQYF.

The chain recombines TRBV19 with TRBJ2-7, with D perhaps TRBD1 or TRBD2 (5 bases each). The germline V gene has CDR1 LNHDA and CDR2 SQIVND (reference sequence). With 1 base removed from V and 2 bases from J, the gap between germline ends came to 9 bases. This CDR3 is built from 14 residues. In DNA, the CDR3 is TGTGCCAGTAGTATAGGGGACCTAACCTACGAGCAGTACTTC. Amino acids: CASSIGDLTYEQYF. The full variable domain, in which reference TRBV19 and TRBJ2-7 provide the parts outside the CDR3, is DGGITQSPKYLFRKEGQNVTLSCEQNLNHDAMYWYRQDPGQGLRLIYYSQIVNDFQKGDIAEGYSVSREKKESFPLTVTSAQKNPTAFYLCASSIGDLTYEQYFGPGTRLTVT.

This clone was observed a few times. The V gene is TRBV10-2, the J gene TRBJ1-2; no clear D gene. The V gene lost 2 bases and the J gene lost 1 base, with 8 bases spanning the gap. In germline, CDR1 is WSHSY, CDR2 SAAADI. This CDR3 comprises 14 residues. For the CDR3, the DNA is TGCGCCAGCAGTGAGATGGCACTTAACTATGGCTACACCTTC. Encoded protein: CASSEMALNYGYTF.

V is TRBV7-8 and J is TRBJ2-7, with D possibly matching TRBD1 (5 bases). This CDR3 is 14 amino acids long. Germline CDR1 and CDR2: SGHVS and FQNEAQ. V was trimmed by 1 base and J by 3 bases, leaving 10 bases between them. CDR3 DNA sequence: TGTGCCAGCAGCTTAGAAACAGGCTACTACGAGCAGTACTTC. Translation gives CASSLETGYYEQYF.

The chain couples TRBV30 to TRBJ2-2; D may correspond to TRBD1 or TRBD2 (5 bases each). The V gene lost 8 bases and the J gene lost 5 bases, with 12 bases spanning the gap. Germline CDR1 and CDR2: GTSNPN and SVGIG (reference sequence). The CDR3 length is 12 residues. CDR3 coding DNA: TGTGCCCGGTGGGGGTTAACCGGGGAGCTGTTTTTT. Its translation is CARWGLTGELFF. Based on the CDR3 plus reference TRBV30 and TRBJ2-2, the full variable domain is SQTIHQWPATLVQPVGSPLSLECTVEGTSNPNLYWYRQAAGRGLQLLFYSVGIGQISSEVPQNLSASRPQDRQFILSSKKLLLSDSGFYLCARWGLTGELFFGEGSRLTVL.

This clone was seen more than once but under ten times. The chain recombines TRBV19 with TRBJ1-2; the match to TRBD1 covers 7 bases. There are 13 residues in the CDR3. V was pared by 7 bases and J by 4 bases, with 6 bases of the junction left unmatched. Germline V gene data show CDR1 as LNHDA and CDR2 as SQIVND (reference sequence). The CDR3 DNA sequence: TGTGCCAGTAAACCGGACAGGTTCTATGGCTACACCTTC. Its protein product is CASKPDRFYGYTF.

This sequence joins TRBV27 and TRBJ1-2; D is unclear. Trimming removed 3 bases from V and 7 bases from J, with 15 bases in between. The germline gives CDR1 MNHEY, CDR2 SMNVEV (reference sequence). The CDR3 totals 14 residues. This chain's CDR3 is CASSFIPPAGGYTF. For the CDR3, the DNA is TGTGCCAGCAGTTTCATCCCCCCGGCGGGTGGCTACACCTTC.

The chain joins TRBV24-1 to TRBJ1-1, with a weak D call TRBD1 (5 bases). The germline V and J ends were trimmed by 3 bases and 5 bases, with 6 bases remaining between them. This CDR3 spans 12 amino acids. Germline V gives CDR1 KGHDR, CDR2 SFDVKD. In nucleotides, the CDR3 is TGTGCCACCAGTGATGGGGGGACTGAAGCTTTCTTT. Its translation is CATSDGGTEAFF.

The chain links TRBV29-1 to TRBJ1-3; D gene ambiguous. The V end was cut by 4 bases, the J end by 0 bases, with 10 bases between. This CDR3 region has 14 residues. The germline V gene has CDR1 SQVTM and CDR2 ANQGSEA. The CDR3, as DNA: TGCAGCGTTGTTCTTGGGGACTCTGGAAACACCATATATTTT. It encodes CSVVLGDSGNTIYF.

This clone was recorded only once. This chain joins TRBV5-1 and TRBJ1-1; D ambiguous. This CDR3 comprises 11 residues. Trimming took 2 bases from V and 6 from J, leaving 5 bases between them. CDR1 is SGHRS, CDR2 YFSETQ, per germline. CDR3 region: CASSFDSEAFF. The CDR3 coding sequence is TGCGCCAGCAGCTTCGACTCTGAAGCTTTCTTT.

The chain combines TRBV4-3 with TRBJ1-1; D remains ambiguous. The germline V gene encodes CDR1 LGHNA and CDR2 YSLEER. Trimming took 3 bases from V and 0 from J, leaving 11 bases between them. The CDR3 totals 15 residues. CDR3 DNA sequence: TGCGCCAGCAGCCACGCTCGGACCATGAACACTGAAGCTTTCTTT. This translates into CASSHARTMNTEAFF.

The sample holds one count of this clone. This rearrangement joins TRBV27 to TRBJ2-2; 11 nucleotides agree with TRBD1. This CDR3 contains 15 residues. V shed 4 bases, J shed 5 bases, and the junction held 3 bases outside the gene matches. Germline CDR1 reads MNHEY; CDR2 reads SMNVEV (reference sequence). The DNA of the CDR3 is TGTGCCAGCAGTTCCGGGACAGGGGGAACCGGGGAGCTGTTTTTT. Encoded protein: CASSSGTGGTGELFF.

This sequence joins TRBV6-5 and TRBJ2-5; D is unclear. The CDR3 is made up of 11 amino acids. With 6 bases removed from V and 0 bases from J, the gap between germline ends came to 2 bases. The germline gives CDR1 MNHEY, CDR2 SVGAGI. The CDR3, as DNA: TGTGCCAGCAGGAACCAAGAGACCCAGTACTTC. Translation gives CASRNQETQYF.

The chain is built from TRBV19 and TRBJ1-3; no clear D gene. The CDR3 has 16 residues. The germline V and J ends were trimmed by 2 bases and 0 bases, with 11 bases remaining between them. Germline CDR1 reads LNHDA; CDR2 reads SQIVND (reference sequence). For the CDR3, the DNA is TGTGCCAGTAGTATAATGGTATCGAACTCTGGAAACACCATATATTTT. It specifies CASSIMVSNSGNTIYF.

This clone has only a few counts. As DNA, the CDR3 is TGTGCCAGCAGCCAAGAAATGCGGGACACAGAGACCCAGTACTTC. This encodes CASSQEMRDTETQYF. The chain uses TRBV3-1 (or the pseudogene TRBV3-2) and TRBJ2-5, with D perhaps TRBD1 or TRBD2 (6 bases each). The CDR3 contains 15 residues. V lost 0 bases to trimming and J lost 4 bases, with 12 bases between them. From germline, CDR1 is LGHDT and CDR2 YNNKEL (reference sequence).